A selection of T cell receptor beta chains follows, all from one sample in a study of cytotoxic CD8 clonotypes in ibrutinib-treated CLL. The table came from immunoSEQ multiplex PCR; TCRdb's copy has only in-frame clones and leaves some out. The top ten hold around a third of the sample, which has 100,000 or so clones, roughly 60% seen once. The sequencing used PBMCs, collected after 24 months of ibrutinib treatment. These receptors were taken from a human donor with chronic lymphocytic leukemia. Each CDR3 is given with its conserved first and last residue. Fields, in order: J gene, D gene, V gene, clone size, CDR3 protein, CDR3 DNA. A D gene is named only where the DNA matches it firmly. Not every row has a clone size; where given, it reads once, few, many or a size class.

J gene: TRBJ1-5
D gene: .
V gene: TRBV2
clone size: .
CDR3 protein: CASRLDPTGGQPQHF
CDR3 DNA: TGTGCCAGCAGACTCGACCCCACGGGGGGTCAGCCCCAGCATTTT

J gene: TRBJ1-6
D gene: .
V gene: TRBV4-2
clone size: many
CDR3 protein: CASSPRGGPAGDSPLHF
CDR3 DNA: TGTGCCAGCAGCCCAAGGGGAGGGCCGGCGGGTGATTCACCCCTCCACTTT

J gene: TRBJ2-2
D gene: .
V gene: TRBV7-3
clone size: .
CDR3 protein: CASSLSGVIGELFF
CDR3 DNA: TGTGCCAGCAGCTTATCGGGGGTCATCGGGGAGCTGTTTTTT

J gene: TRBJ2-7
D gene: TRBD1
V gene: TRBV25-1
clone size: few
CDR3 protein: CASSGGQGLPSSYEQYF
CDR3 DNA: TGTGCCAGCAGTGGGGGACAGGGGCTCCCGAGCTCCTACGAGCAGTACTTC

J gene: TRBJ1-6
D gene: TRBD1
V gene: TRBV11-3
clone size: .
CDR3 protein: CASSLVPGGRTPLHF
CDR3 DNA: TGTGCCAGCAGCCTAGTCCCAGGGGGCAGAACACCCCTCCACTTT

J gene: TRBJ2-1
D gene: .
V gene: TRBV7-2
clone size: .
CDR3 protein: CASSHGANEQFF
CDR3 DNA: TGTGCCAGCAGCCATGGGGCCAATGAGCAGTTCTTC

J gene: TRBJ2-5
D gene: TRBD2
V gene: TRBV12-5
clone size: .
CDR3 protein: CASGLGQTSGGETQYF
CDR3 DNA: TGTGCTAGTGGTTTGGGGCAGACTAGCGGAGGAGAGACCCAGTACTTC

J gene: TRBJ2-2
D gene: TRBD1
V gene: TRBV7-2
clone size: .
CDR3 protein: CASSSPGQGLFF
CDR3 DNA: TGTGCCAGCAGCTCTCCGGGACAGGGGCTGTTTTTT

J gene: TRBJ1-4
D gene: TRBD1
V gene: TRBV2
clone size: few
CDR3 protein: CASSDGTGANEKLFF
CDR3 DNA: TGTGCCAGCAGTGATGGGACAGGTGCTAATGAAAAACTGTTTTTT

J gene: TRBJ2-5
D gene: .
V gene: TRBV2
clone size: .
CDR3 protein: CASRAYRETQYF
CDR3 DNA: TGTGCCAGCAGGGCATATCGAGAGACCCAGTACTTC

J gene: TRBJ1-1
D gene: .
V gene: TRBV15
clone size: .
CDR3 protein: CATSRDLANTEAFF
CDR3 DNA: TGTGCCACCAGCAGAGATTTAGCAAACACTGAAGCTTTCTTT

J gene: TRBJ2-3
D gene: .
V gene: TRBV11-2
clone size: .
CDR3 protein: CASSLAGTDTQYF
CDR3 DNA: TGTGCCAGCAGCTTAGCGGGCACAGATACGCAGTATTTT

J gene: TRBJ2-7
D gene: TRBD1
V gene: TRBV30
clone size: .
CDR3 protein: CAWHTTGTGTYEQYF
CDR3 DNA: TGTGCCTGGCATACGACCGGGACAGGGACTTACGAGCAGTACTTC

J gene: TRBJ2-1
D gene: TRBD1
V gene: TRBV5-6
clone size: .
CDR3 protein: CASSLGQGEFF
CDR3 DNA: TGTGCCAGCAGCTTAGGACAGGGAGAGTTCTTC

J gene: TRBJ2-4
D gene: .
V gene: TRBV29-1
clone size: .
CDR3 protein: CSVGGSGAKNIQYF
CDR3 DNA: TGCAGCGTTGGGGGGAGCGGGGCCAAAAACATTCAGTACTTC

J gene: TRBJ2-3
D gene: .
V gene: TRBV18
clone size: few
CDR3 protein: CASSPGQASTDTQYF
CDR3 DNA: TGTGCCAGCTCACCGGGGCAGGCGTCCACAGATACGCAGTATTTT

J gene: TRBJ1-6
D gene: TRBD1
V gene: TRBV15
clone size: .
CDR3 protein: CATSRDKQGHNSPLHF
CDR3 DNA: TGTGCCACCAGCAGAGATAAACAGGGGCATAATTCACCCCTCCACTTT